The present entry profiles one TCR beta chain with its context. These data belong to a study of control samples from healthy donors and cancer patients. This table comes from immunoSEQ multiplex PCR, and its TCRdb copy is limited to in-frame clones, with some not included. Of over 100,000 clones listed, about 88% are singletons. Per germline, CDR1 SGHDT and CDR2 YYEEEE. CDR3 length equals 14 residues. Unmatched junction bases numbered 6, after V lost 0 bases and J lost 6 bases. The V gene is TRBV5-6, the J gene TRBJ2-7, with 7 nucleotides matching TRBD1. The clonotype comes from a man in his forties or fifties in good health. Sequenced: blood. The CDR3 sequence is CASSLGDRVFEQYF. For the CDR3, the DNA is TGTGCCAGCAGCTTGGGTGACAGGGTATTCGAGCAGTACTTC.